The 24 T cell receptor beta chains presented below share a single source sample, sequenced in a study of cytomegalovirus exposure and HLA in healthy donors. This PCR relied on a set of 60 Vbeta primers and 13 Jbeta primers. Using immunoSEQ multiplex PCR, the repertoire was profiled, and TCRdb retains in-frame clones only, with some absent. The sample has approximately 190,000 clones; around 80% are singletons. The sample consisted of PBMCs. The receptors were sampled from a man aged 40-49 years in good health and CMV-seropositive.

The chain joins TRBV6-5 to TRBJ2-7; D is undetermined. Deletions cut 8 bases from V and 2 bases from J, with 16 bases between. The CDR3 length is 14 residues. Germline V gives CDR1 MNHEY, CDR2 SVGAGI. CDR3 bases: TGTGCCAGCGGGCTCGTCGACCTTCCCTACGAGCAGTACTTC. This gives the protein CASGLVDLPYEQYF.

This clone was counted once. J is TRBJ2-1 and V is TRBV2; D is perhaps TRBD1 (5 bases). The V end was cut by 6 bases, the J end by 2 bases, with 8 bases between. The CDR3 is 13 residues long. Germline V gene sequence: CDR1 SNHLY, CDR2 FYNNEI. CDR3 amino acids: CASRDTAYNEQFF. Here the CDR3 DNA reads TGTGCCAGCAGGGACACAGCCTACAATGAGCAGTTCTTC.

The table lists this clone with a count of one. This sequence joins TRBV9 and TRBJ2-1, with D maybe TRBD1 (6 bases). Per germline, CDR1 SGDLS and CDR2 YYNGEE. This CDR3 has 15 residues. Trimming cost V 3 bases and J 2 bases, with 12 bases left between them. The CDR3 spells CASSDRDKTYNEQFF. The DNA for the CDR3 is TGTGCCAGCAGCGACCGGGACAAGACCTACAATGAGCAGTTCTTC.

The V and J genes are TRBV27 and TRBJ2-7, with D perhaps TRBD1 (6 bases). There are 14 residues in the CDR3. The germline V and J ends were trimmed by 5 bases and 3 bases, with 14 bases remaining between them. Per the germline V gene, CDR1 is MNHEY and CDR2 is SMNVEV (reference sequence). CDR3 protein: CASSPRDTNYEQYF. For the CDR3, the DNA is TGTGCCAGCAGTCCCAGGGACACTAACTACGAGCAGTACTTC.

This chain connects TRBV28 to TRBJ2-7, with TRBD2 matching over 11 bases. CDR3 size: 17 residues. CDR1 and CDR2 (germline): MDHEN, SYDVKM. Trimming cost V 4 bases and J 4 bases; bases outside gene matches: 12. In DNA form, the CDR3 reads TGTGCCAGCAGTTCTACCCGGGTTAGCGGGGGGGTTTACGAGCAGTACTTC. Protein: CASSSTRVSGGVYEQYF. The entire variable domain, with the rest obtained from reference TRBV28 and TRBJ2-7, is as follows: DVKVTQSSRYLVKRTGEKVFLECVQDMDHENMFWYRQDPGLGLRLIYFSYDVKMKEKGDIPEGYSVSREKKERFSLILESASTNQTSMYLCASSSTRVSGGVYEQYFGPGTRLTVT.

The chain has TRBV29-1 and TRBJ1-2, with 8 bases identical to TRBD1. V shed 2 bases, J shed 4 bases, and the junction held 9 bases outside the gene matches. Germline assignment: CDR1 SQVTM and CDR2 ANQGSEA. The length of the CDR3 is 15 residues. CDR3 residues: CSVESHRGFGYGYTF. The CDR3 DNA reads TGCAGCGTTGAATCTCACAGGGGGTTTGGCTATGGCTACACCTTC.

This chain uses TRBV29-1 with TRBJ2-5, with no clear D. The V end lost 4 bases, the J end lost 2 bases, and 8 bases lay between the germline ends. This CDR3 contains 12 residues. CDR1 is SQVTM and CDR2 is ANQGSEA in the germline V gene. The CDR3 reads CSVGSWQETQYF. For the CDR3, the DNA is TGCAGCGTTGGGAGCTGGCAAGAGACCCAGTACTTC.

J is TRBJ2-3 and V is TRBV5-6, with TRBD2 matching over 9 bases. Unmatched junction bases numbered 7, after V lost 3 bases and J lost 5 bases. Germline V gene lookup returns CDR1 SGHDT and CDR2 YYEEEE. The CDR3 consists of 15 residues. For the CDR3, the DNA is TGTGCCAGCAGCTGGGGGGCGGGGGGGAGAGATACGCAGTATTTT. It codes for CASSWGAGGRDTQYF.

Here the CDR3 reads CAWSRGRGTDTQYF. CDR3 DNA: TGTGCCTGGAGTCGCGGGCGGGGCACAGATACGCAGTATTTT. The chain is built from TRBV30 and TRBJ2-3; D may be TRBD2 (5 bases). This CDR3 region has 14 residues. From germline, CDR1 is GTSNPN and CDR2 SVGIG (reference sequence). V shed 2 bases and J shed 1 base, with 10 bases lying between them.

The V gene is TRBV29-1, the J gene TRBJ2-7, with a tentative D call TRBD1 (6 bases). CDR3 length: 12 amino acids. Trimming shortened V by 3 bases and J by 7 bases, and 13 bases separated the two germline ends. Germline V lookup: CDR1 SQVTM, CDR2 ANQGSEA. CDR3 region: CSVDRGSREQYF. The DNA for the CDR3 is TGCAGCGTTGATAGGGGGTCGCGAGAGCAGTACTTC.

This rearrangement joins TRBV14 to TRBJ1-2; maybe TRBD1 (6 bases). The CDR3 is 14 amino acids. The germline gives CDR1 SGHDN, CDR2 FVKESK. The V end was cut by 1 base, the J end by 4 bases, with 10 bases between. The CDR3 sequence is CASSQVSGAYGYTF. The CDR3 DNA is TGTGCCAGCAGCCAAGTATCAGGGGCCTATGGCTACACCTTC. The whole variable domain, filled in from reference TRBV14 and TRBJ1-2, reads EAGVTQFPSHSVIEKGQTVTLRCDPISGHDNLYWYRRVMGKEIKFLLHFVKESKQDESGMPNNRFLAERTGGTYSTLKVQPAELEDSGVYFCASSQVSGAYGYTFGSGTRLTVV.

The V and J genes are TRBV9 and TRBJ2-7; 11 bases agree with TRBD2. Germline V lookup: CDR1 SGDLS, CDR2 YYNGEE. The ends lost 0 bases at V and 2 bases at J; junction bases unmatched: 4. This CDR3 comprises 16 residues. The CDR3, as DNA: TGTGCCAGCAGCGTAGGCGGTAGCGGGGGGGCCTACGAGCAGTACTTC. This translates into CASSVGGSGGAYEQYF.

The J gene is TRBJ2-2, the V gene TRBV5-1, with 11 bases fitting TRBD1. The V segment lost 1 base and the J segment 4 bases; nucleotides outside the gene matches: 6. Germline CDR1 reads SGHRS; CDR2 reads YFSETQ. The CDR3 sequence is 17 residues long. CDR3 protein: CASSLFGTGGVTGELFF. Written as DNA, the CDR3 is TGCGCCAGCAGCTTGTTTGGGACAGGGGGGGTCACCGGGGAGCTGTTTTTT.

The chain carries TRBV28 and TRBJ2-3; D gene uncertain. Looked up from germline, CDR1 is MDHEN and CDR2 is SYDVKM. The CDR3 loop spans 14 amino acids. V was clipped by 2 bases and J by 4 bases, with 10 bases between them. CDR3 bases: TGTGCCAGCAGTTTAAGAGGTGGCCCAGATACGCAGTATTTT. Protein: CASSLRGGPDTQYF.

The V and J genes are TRBV30 and TRBJ2-2, with TRBD1 matching 10 bases. From germline, CDR1 is GTSNPN and CDR2 SVGIG (reference sequence). The CDR3 loop spans 14 amino acids. With 3 bases clipped from V and 7 bases from J, the junction kept 5 bases outside the gene matches. The CDR3 spells CAWRVGTGVGELFF. Written as DNA, the CDR3 is TGTGCCTGGAGGGTCGGGACAGGGGTCGGGGAGCTGTTTTTT.

The CDR3 DNA sequence: TGTGCCAGCAGTACCGGGGGGGCGGATGGCTACACCTTC. Amino acids: CASSTGGADGYTF. V usage is TRBV6-6 and J usage is TRBJ1-2; possibly TRBD1 for D (6 bases). The CDR3 consists of 13 residues. Trimming shortened V by 5 bases and J by 6 bases, and 13 bases separated the two germline ends. Germline CDR1 is MNHNY and CDR2 is SVGAGI (reference sequence).

This clone was observed a single time. The V call is TRBV7-2, the J call TRBJ2-5; TRBD1 matches at 7 bases. The CDR3 contains 16 residues. Looked up from germline, CDR1 is SGHTA and CDR2 is FQGNSA. The junction had 17 bases not matched to a gene; V was cut back by 3 bases and J by 10 bases. CDR3 nucleotide sequence: TGTGCCAGCAGCTTCCAAGGACAGGCTCTACCGGTCGGCCAGTACTTC. It translates to CASSFQGQALPVGQYF.

This clone was recorded only once. The same CDR3 can be traced to other DNA sequences in this sample. This chain joins TRBV19 and TRBJ1-1, with D perhaps matching TRBD1 (5 bases). CDR1 is LNHDA and CDR2 is SQIVND in the germline V gene (reference sequence). Trimming stripped 7 bases from V and 5 bases from J, with 11 bases between. The CDR3 loop spans 12 amino acids. This CDR3 reads CASTTGFTEAFF. The CDR3 DNA reads TGTGCCAGTACAACAGGATTTACTGAAGCTTTCTTT.

The chain employs TRBV30 and TRBJ2-7; D is perhaps TRBD1 (5 bases). This CDR3 has 17 amino acids. Germline CDR1 and CDR2: GTSNPN and SVGIG (reference sequence). Trimming left V 0 bases short and J 3 bases short, with 21 bases between. CDR3 loop: CAWSVSGQLHWNYEQYF. CDR3 nucleotides: TGTGCCTGGAGTGTATCAGGGCAGCTCCACTGGAACTACGAGCAGTACTTC.

The CDR3 loop is CASSFGLRGNSPLHF. The CDR3 nucleotides are TGTGCCAGCAGCTTCGGGCTCAGGGGGAATTCACCCCTCCACTTT. The chain combines TRBV7-9 with TRBJ1-6; 7 nucleotides match TRBD1. Germline V gene sequence: CDR1 SEHNR, CDR2 FQNEAQ (reference sequence). The CDR3 extends over 15 amino acids. Losses at the gene ends were 3 bases for V and 7 bases for J; bases not matched to a gene: 6.

V gene TRBV9 combines with J gene TRBJ2-7; 9 positions agree with TRBD1. V gave up 3 bases and J gave up 3 bases; unmatched junction bases: 7. Per germline, CDR1 SGDLS and CDR2 YYNGEE. The CDR3 length is 15 residues. CDR3 bases: TGTGCCAGCAGCGAATCAACAGGGGGCTACTACGAGCAGTACTTC. Translating gives CASSESTGGYYEQYF. Full variable domain (outside the CDR3, taken from reference TRBV9 and TRBJ2-7): DSGVTQTPKHLITATGQRVTLRCSPRSGDLSVYWYQQSLDQGLQFLIQYYNGEERAKGNILERFSAQQFPDLHSELNLSSLELGDSALYFCASSESTGGYYEQYFGPGTRLTVT.

The chain combines TRBV28 with TRBJ1-2; D is undetermined. This CDR3 has 13 residues. The germline gives CDR1 MDHEN, CDR2 SYDVKM. The V end lost 8 bases, the J end lost 0 bases, and 10 bases lay between the germline ends. The CDR3 DNA is TGTGCCAGCCGCGAGCTAGCTAACTATGGCTACACCTTC. Its translation is CASRELANYGYTF.

The chain carries TRBV9 and TRBJ2-1, with a tentative D call TRBD1 (7 bases). This CDR3 has 16 residues. Per the germline V gene, CDR1 is SGDLS and CDR2 is YYNGEE. With 4 bases removed from V and 2 bases from J, the gap between germline ends came to 16 bases. The CDR3 DNA reads as TGTGCCAGCAGCACCCCTCAGGGGGGCACCTACAATGAGCAGTTCTTC. Amino acid sequence: CASSTPQGGTYNEQFF.

This rearrangement joins TRBV11-2 to TRBJ2-7, with a weak D call TRBD1 (5 bases). Germline assignment: CDR1 SGHAT and CDR2 FQNNGV. The V gene lost 2 bases and the J gene lost 5 bases, with 10 bases spanning the gap. The CDR3 has 13 residues. The CDR3 sequence: CASSLQGAHEQYF. The CDR3 DNA reads as TGTGCCAGCAGCTTACAGGGTGCGCACGAGCAGTACTTC.